These 32 T cell receptor beta chains originate from one sample sequenced in a study of OX40 agonist ivuxolimab in advanced cancers. Some clones are missing from TCRdb's copy, which holds only in-frame ones; the method was immunoSEQ multiplex PCR. This table has 7,900 or so clones, over 75% appearing once. Source: CD4+ or CD8+ T cells sorted from blood, taken in a trial of the OX40 agonist ivuxolimab. All receptors derive from an adult with an advanced solid tumor such as melanoma, head and neck, liver or kidney cancer.

The rearrangement joins TRBV28 to TRBJ2-3; unclear D gene. Looked up from germline, CDR1 is MDHEN and CDR2 is SYDVKM. Trimming pared 3 bases from V and 2 bases from J, leaving 9 bases between. This CDR3 has 14 amino acids. CDR3 in amino acids: CASSFSLDTDTQYF. CDR3 in DNA: TGTGCCAGCAGTTTTAGTCTGGACACAGATACGCAGTATTTT.

The chain uses TRBV7-8 and TRBJ2-5, with 9 positions matching TRBD1. Germline values: CDR1 SGHVS, CDR2 FQNEAQ. The CDR3 spans 16 residues. V trimming: 6 bases; J trimming: 4 bases; junction bases outside the gene matches: 12. The CDR3 loop is CASSTTGGGPPETQYF. The CDR3 DNA sequence: TGTGCCAGCAGTACCACAGGGGGCGGACCTCCAGAGACCCAGTACTTC.

This clone occurred once. The V call is TRBV10-1, the J call TRBJ2-2, with D tentatively TRBD2 (6 bases). In germline, CDR1 is WNHNN, CDR2 SYGVQD (reference sequence). V shed 8 bases and J shed 1 base, with 11 bases lying between them. The CDR3 is made up of 14 amino acids. This CDR3 is CASSLRENTGELFF. The DNA for the CDR3 is TGCGCCAGCTCACTGCGGGAGAACACCGGGGAGCTGTTTTTT.

The chain combines TRBV4-1 with TRBJ2-7, with D tentatively TRBD2 (5 bases). Germline CDR1 reads MGHRA; CDR2 reads YSYEKL. The CDR3 runs 15 residues. Deletions cut 1 base from V and 1 base from J, with 11 bases between. The CDR3 protein is CASSQVGGVSYEQYF. In DNA form, the CDR3 reads TGCGCCAGCAGCCAAGTCGGAGGTGTTTCCTACGAGCAGTACTTC.

V is TRBV29-1 and J is TRBJ2-7, with TRBD1 matching over 9 bases. Germline V gene data show CDR1 as SQVTM and CDR2 as ANQGSEA. The CDR3 spans 15 residues. V lost 4 bases and J lost 3; bases outside the gene matches: 10. The CDR3 nucleotides read TGCAGCGTTGCAAGATCCGGGACAGGGAGCTACGAGCAGTACTTC. Amino acids: CSVARSGTGSYEQYF.

The J gene is TRBJ1-6, the V gene TRBV6-4; D is perhaps TRBD1 (5 bases). V gave up 3 bases and J gave up 10 bases, with 10 bases separating them. Looked up from germline, CDR1 is MRHNA and CDR2 is SNTAGT. The CDR3 consists of 13 residues. DNA for the CDR3: TGTGCCAGCAGTGATCTAGGGGAGTCACCCCTCCACTTT. Translating it yields CASSDLGESPLHF.

The CDR3 region has the DNA TGTGCCAGCAGCTTGCCCTGGACTAGCGGGAGGACGGATGAGCAGTTCTTC. Encoded protein: CASSLPWTSGRTDEQFF. The V call is TRBV7-9, the J call TRBJ2-1; 14 nucleotides agree with TRBD2. The CDR3 extends over 17 amino acids. CDR1 is SEHNR, CDR2 FQNEAQ, per germline (reference sequence). V was clipped by 3 bases and J by 8 bases; unmatched bases: 9.

V is TRBV27 and J is TRBJ2-3; 14 positions agree with TRBD2. The germline gives CDR1 MNHEY, CDR2 SMNVEV (reference sequence). CDR3 length: 16 amino acids. V was pared by 3 bases and J by 6 bases, with 5 bases of the junction left unmatched. The CDR3 region is CASSFAGTSGSDTQYF. For the CDR3, the DNA is TGTGCCAGCAGTTTCGCCGGGACTAGCGGGAGTGATACGCAGTATTTT.

The V call is TRBV5-5, the J call TRBJ2-7, with 7 bases fitting TRBD1. Germline lookup yields CDR1 SGHKS and CDR2 YYEKEE (reference sequence). J gave up 5 bases and V 4 bases, and 6 bases lay outside the gene matches. The CDR3 is 13 amino acids. DNA for the CDR3: TGTGCCAGCAGCACAACAGGGGTCCACGAGCAGTACTTC. Translated: CASSTTGVHEQYF. Full variable domain (missing parts from reference TRBV5-5 and TRBJ2-7): DAGVTQSPTHLIKTRGQQVTLRCSPISGHKSVSWYQQVLGQGPQFIFQYYEKEERGRGNFPDRFSARQFPNYSSELNVNALLLGDSALYLCASSTTGVHEQYFGPGTRLTVT.

This clone was counted between two and nine times. The V call is TRBV11-2, the J call TRBJ1-4; 11 bases match TRBD1. CDR1 is SGHAT, CDR2 FQNNGV, per germline. V was clipped by 1 base and J by 8 bases; unmatched bases: 6. The CDR3 totals 16 residues. CDR3 region: CASSLGWTGGGEKLFF. The CDR3 coding sequence is TGTGCCAGCAGCTTAGGGTGGACAGGGGGCGGAGAAAAACTGTTTTTT.

The chain joins TRBV28 to TRBJ2-7; possible D gene TRBD2, 6 bases. The CDR3 has 14 amino acids. Per germline, CDR1 MDHEN and CDR2 SYDVKM. The V end lost 11 bases, the J end lost 2 bases, and 19 bases lay between the germline ends. The CDR3 sequence: CAGETRLGPYEQYF. In DNA, the CDR3 is TGTGCCGGGGAAACTCGACTAGGTCCCTACGAGCAGTACTTC.

The chain links TRBV5-1 to TRBJ2-7, with a weak D call TRBD2 (6 bases). V was shortened by 4 bases and J by 0 bases, with 23 bases between the two germline ends. This CDR3 has 18 residues. Germline values: CDR1 SGHRS, CDR2 YFSETQ. The CDR3 DNA reads as TGCGCCAGCAGCCCCGAAACCCGAAGCGGGCTTAGCTCCTACGAGCAGTACTTC. It encodes CASSPETRSGLSSYEQYF.

The chain couples TRBV7-6 to TRBJ2-7; D possibly corresponds to TRBD2 (6 bases). The V end was cut by 1 base, the J end by 0 bases, with 10 bases between. The CDR3 is 15 amino acids. CDR1 is SGHVS, CDR2 FNYEAQ, per germline. CDR3 loop: CASSLGFGSSYEQYF. Here the CDR3 DNA reads TGTGCCAGCAGCTTAGGATTCGGGAGCTCCTACGAGCAGTACTTC.

This chain connects TRBV7-3 to TRBJ1-3; possible D gene TRBD1, 6 bases. The CDR3 loop spans 15 amino acids. Germline CDR1 and CDR2: SGHTA and FQGTGA. Trimming shortened V by 1 base and J by 2 bases, and 9 bases separated the two germline ends. CDR3 residues: CASSLMGGTGNTIYF. CDR3 nucleotides: TGTGCCAGCAGCTTAATGGGGGGCACTGGAAACACCATATATTTT.

This chain uses TRBV4-1 with TRBJ2-6; 7 positions agree with TRBD1. Germline V lookup: CDR1 MGHRA, CDR2 YSYEKL. V trimming: 2 bases; J trimming: 4 bases; junction bases outside the gene matches: 2. There are 15 residues in the CDR3. Here the CDR3 reads CASSQTGVGANVLTF. The CDR3 DNA reads TGCGCCAGCAGCCAAACAGGGGTAGGGGCCAACGTCCTGACTTTC.

V usage is TRBV28 and J usage is TRBJ1-1; no definite D call. Germline V gene lookup returns CDR1 MDHEN and CDR2 SYDVKM. The CDR3 runs 14 residues. Trimming stripped 6 bases from V and 4 bases from J, with 15 bases between. CDR3 loop: CASSLEGLPTEAFF. CDR3 sequence (DNA): TGTGCCAGCAGCCTTGAAGGACTTCCCACTGAAGCTTTCTTT.

This chain uses TRBV19 with TRBJ2-7; D gene uncertain. The length of the CDR3 is 13 residues. V lost 1 base and J 5 bases, leaving 9 bases between the germline ends. CDR1 is LNHDA and CDR2 is SQIVND in the germline V gene (reference sequence). This CDR3 reads CASSIVGYHEQYF. The CDR3 DNA sequence: TGTGCCAGTAGTATAGTAGGGTACCACGAGCAGTACTTC.

J is TRBJ2-1 and V is TRBV5-6; 8 bases fit TRBD1. This CDR3 is built from 12 residues. Germline V gives CDR1 SGHDT, CDR2 YYEEEE. The CDR3 is CAGGQGYNEQFF. The CDR3, as DNA: TGTGCGGGAGGACAGGGATACAATGAGCAGTTCTTC.

The chain carries TRBV28 and TRBJ2-7, with D hard to call. The CDR3 is 13 amino acids. Trimming removed 2 bases from V and 3 bases from J, with 8 bases in between. Germline CDR1 and CDR2: MDHEN and SYDVKM. The CDR3 coding sequence is TGTGCCAGCAGTTTAACAGTATACTACGAGCAGTACTTC. This gives the protein CASSLTVYYEQYF.

The chain carries TRBV5-8 and TRBJ2-1, with 8 bases lining up with TRBD1. Unmatched junction bases numbered 4, after V lost 2 bases and J lost 6 bases. This CDR3 is built from 14 residues. Germline values: CDR1 SGHTS, CDR2 YDEGEE. This chain's CDR3 is CASSFGRGLNEQFF. The CDR3 coding sequence is TGTGCCAGCAGCTTTGGCAGGGGGCTCAATGAGCAGTTCTTC.

V gene TRBV4-1 combines with J gene TRBJ2-7; 10 bases agree with TRBD1. Germline CDR1 reads MGHRA; CDR2 reads YSYEKL. This CDR3 region has 18 residues. V gave up 0 bases and J gave up 4 bases; unmatched junction bases: 12. The CDR3 loop is CASSQDPFIGTGAYEQYF. CDR3 nucleotide sequence: TGCGCCAGCAGCCAAGATCCCTTTATTGGGACAGGGGCATACGAGCAGTACTTC.

The rearrangement links TRBV9 to TRBJ1-2; no clear D gene. Per the germline V gene, CDR1 is SGDLS and CDR2 is YYNGEE. V lost 0 bases to trimming and J lost 3 bases, with 6 bases between them. The CDR3 runs to 13 residues. CDR3 sequence reads: CASSVATDYGYTF. The CDR3 coding sequence is TGTGCCAGCAGCGTAGCGACGGACTATGGCTACACCTTC.

This clone occurred once. V and J are TRBV11-2 and TRBJ2-6; TRBD2 is a possible D gene (6 bases). Germline values: CDR1 SGHAT, CDR2 FQNNGV. The CDR3 contains 18 residues. The V gene lost 1 base and the J gene lost 0 bases, with 13 bases spanning the gap. The CDR3 protein is CASSLADNGGSGANVLTF. Here the CDR3 DNA reads TGTGCCAGCAGCTTAGCTGACAACGGGGGCTCTGGGGCCAACGTCCTGACTTTC.

V and J are TRBV18 and TRBJ2-7, with D tentatively TRBD1 or TRBD2 (5 bases each). Trimming shortened V by 6 bases and J by 3 bases, and 15 bases separated the two germline ends. The CDR3 is 14 residues long. Germline CDR1 and CDR2: KGHSH and LQKENI. CDR3 protein: CASSPDRGNYEQYF. The CDR3 region has the DNA TGTGCCAGCTCCCCCGACCGGGGCAACTACGAGCAGTACTTC.

This chain connects TRBV19 to TRBJ2-3, with 7 bases fitting TRBD2. Germline CDR1 reads LNHDA; CDR2 reads SQIVND (reference sequence). V lost 0 bases and J lost 0; bases outside the gene matches: 6. This CDR3 contains 17 residues. CDR3 DNA sequence: TGTGCCAGTAGTATAGATGGTAGCGGGTTTAGCACAGATACGCAGTATTTT. Translating it yields CASSIDGSGFSTDTQYF.

This clone was detected only once. The V and J genes are TRBV7-3 and TRBJ2-3; D is ambiguous. CDR1 and CDR2 from the germline V gene are SGHTA and FQGTGA. This CDR3 region has 13 residues. V dropped 5 bases and J dropped 6 bases, with 12 bases sitting between them. The chain's CDR3 is CASSQQSPDTQYF. The CDR3 DNA reads TGTGCCAGCAGCCAACAGTCCCCCGATACGCAGTATTTT.

The rearrangement links TRBV7-9 to TRBJ2-7, with no clear D. Per the germline V gene, CDR1 is SEHNR and CDR2 is FQNEAQ (reference sequence). The V gene lost 2 bases and the J gene lost 3 bases, with 5 bases spanning the gap. CDR3 length: 12 amino acids. In DNA form, the CDR3 reads TGTGCCAGCAGCTTAATTGGCTACGAGCAGTACTTC. Residues: CASSLIGYEQYF.

The V and J genes are TRBV11-2 and TRBJ2-1; 7 nucleotides match TRBD2. The germline V gene encodes CDR1 SGHAT and CDR2 FQNNGV. There are 15 residues in the CDR3. V trimming: 5 bases; J trimming: 9 bases; junction bases outside the gene matches: 13. CDR3 in amino acids: CASSARNLAEPEQFF. The CDR3 DNA sequence: TGTGCCAGCAGCGCGCGAAACCTAGCGGAGCCTGAGCAGTTCTTC.

This chain links TRBV11-3 with TRBJ2-1, with 10 bases fitting TRBD2. This CDR3 region has 15 residues. From germline, CDR1 is SGHNT and CDR2 YENEEA. The trim removed 8 bases at V and 0 bases at J, leaving 4 bases unmatched. CDR3 nucleotides: TGTGCCAGCGGACCTAGCGGGAGCTCCTACAATGAGCAGTTCTTC. Amino acid sequence: CASGPSGSSYNEQFF.

V usage is TRBV30 and J usage is TRBJ2-1; no reliable D call. Trimming took off 2 bases at V and 1 base at J, with 15 bases between the two ends. CDR3 length: 16 amino acids. Germline V lookup: CDR1 GTSNPN, CDR2 SVGIG (reference sequence). CDR3: CAWSRASAFSYNEQFF. The CDR3 DNA sequence: TGTGCCTGGAGTAGGGCTAGTGCATTTTCCTACAATGAGCAGTTCTTC.

The CDR3 DNA is TGCGCCAGCAGTGAAGGCGGGAAAGTGTCCGGGGAGCTGTTTTTT. Protein: CASSEGGKVSGELFF. The V call is TRBV10-1, the J call TRBJ2-2; TRBD2 is a possible D gene (6 bases). The CDR3 runs 15 residues. The V end was cut by 3 bases, the J end by 6 bases, with 14 bases between. In germline, CDR1 is WNHNN, CDR2 SYGVQD (reference sequence).

This clone was picked up a small number of times. DNA for the CDR3: TGTGCCAGCAGCCCCCGGGACAACTATGGCTACACCTTC. Amino acids: CASSPRDNYGYTF. The chain is built from TRBV7-9 and TRBJ1-2, with D tentatively TRBD1 (5 bases). The germline CDR1 and CDR2 sequences are SEHNR and FQNEAQ (reference sequence). V was shortened by 5 bases and J by 2 bases, with 9 bases between the two germline ends. CDR3 size: 13 residues.